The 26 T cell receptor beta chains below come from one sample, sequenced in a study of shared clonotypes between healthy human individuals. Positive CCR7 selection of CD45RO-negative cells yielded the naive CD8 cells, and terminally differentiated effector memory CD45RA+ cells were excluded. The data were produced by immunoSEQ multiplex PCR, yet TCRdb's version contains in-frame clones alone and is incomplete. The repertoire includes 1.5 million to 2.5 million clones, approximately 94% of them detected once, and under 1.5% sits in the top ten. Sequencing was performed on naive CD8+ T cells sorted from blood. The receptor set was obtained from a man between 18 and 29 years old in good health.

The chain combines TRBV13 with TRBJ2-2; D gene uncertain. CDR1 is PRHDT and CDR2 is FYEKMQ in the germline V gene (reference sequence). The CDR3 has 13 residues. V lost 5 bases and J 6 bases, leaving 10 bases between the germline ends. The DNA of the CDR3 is TGTGCCAGCAGCACCCGAGTTCCCGGGGAGCTGTTTTTT. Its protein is CASSTRVPGELFF.

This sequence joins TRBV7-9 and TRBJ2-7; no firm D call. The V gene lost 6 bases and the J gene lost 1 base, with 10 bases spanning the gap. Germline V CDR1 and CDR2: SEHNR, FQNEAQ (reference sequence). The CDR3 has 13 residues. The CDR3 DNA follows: TGTGCCAGCAGACCTACAGCGTCCTACGAGCAGTACTTC. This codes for CASRPTASYEQYF. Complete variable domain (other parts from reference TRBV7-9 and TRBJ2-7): DTGVSQNPRHKITKRGQNVTFRCDPISEHNRLYWYRQTLGQGPEFLTYFQNEAQLEKSRLLSDRFSAERPKGSFSTLEIQRTEQGDSAMYLCASRPTASYEQYFGPGTRLTVT.

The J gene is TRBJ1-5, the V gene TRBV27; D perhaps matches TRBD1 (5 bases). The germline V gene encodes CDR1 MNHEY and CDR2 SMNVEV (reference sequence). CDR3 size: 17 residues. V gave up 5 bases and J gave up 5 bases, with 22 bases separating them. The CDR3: CASSPFRGPLGHQPQHF. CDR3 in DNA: TGTGCCAGCAGTCCGTTTCGGGGCCCCCTCGGGCATCAGCCCCAGCATTTT.

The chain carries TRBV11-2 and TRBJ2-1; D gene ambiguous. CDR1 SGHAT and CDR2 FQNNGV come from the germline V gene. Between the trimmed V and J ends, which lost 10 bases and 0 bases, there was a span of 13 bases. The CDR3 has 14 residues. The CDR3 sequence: CATRPENSYNEQFF. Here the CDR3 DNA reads TGTGCCACCCGTCCGGAAAACTCCTACAATGAGCAGTTCTTC.

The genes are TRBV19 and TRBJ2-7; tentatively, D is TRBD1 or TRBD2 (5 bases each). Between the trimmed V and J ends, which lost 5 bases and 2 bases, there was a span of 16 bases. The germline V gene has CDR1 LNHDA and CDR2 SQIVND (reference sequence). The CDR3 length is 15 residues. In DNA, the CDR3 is TGTGCCAGTAGTCCCTCAGGGTCGGGGACCTACGAGCAGTACTTC. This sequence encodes CASSPSGSGTYEQYF. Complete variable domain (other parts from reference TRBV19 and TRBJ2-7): DGGITQSPKYLFRKEGQNVTLSCEQNLNHDAMYWYRQDPGQGLRLIYYSQIVNDFQKGDIAEGYSVSREKKESFPLTVTSAQKNPTAFYLCASSPSGSGTYEQYFGPGTRLTVT.

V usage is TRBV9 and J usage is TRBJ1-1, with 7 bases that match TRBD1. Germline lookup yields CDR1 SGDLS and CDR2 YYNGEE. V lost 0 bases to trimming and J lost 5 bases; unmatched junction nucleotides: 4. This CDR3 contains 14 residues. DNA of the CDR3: TGTGCCAGCAGCGTAGAACAGGGGCAAACTGAAGCTTTCTTT. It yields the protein CASSVEQGQTEAFF.

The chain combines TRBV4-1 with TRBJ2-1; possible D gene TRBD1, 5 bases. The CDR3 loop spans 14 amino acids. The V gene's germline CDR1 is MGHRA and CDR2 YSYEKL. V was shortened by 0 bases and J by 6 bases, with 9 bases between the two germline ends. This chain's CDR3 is CASSQEGHLNEQFF. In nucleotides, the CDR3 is TGCGCCAGCAGCCAAGAAGGACACCTCAATGAGCAGTTCTTC.

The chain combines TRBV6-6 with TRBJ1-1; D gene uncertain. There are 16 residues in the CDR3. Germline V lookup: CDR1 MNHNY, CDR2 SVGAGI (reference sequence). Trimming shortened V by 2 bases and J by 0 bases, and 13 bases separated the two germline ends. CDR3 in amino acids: CASSYELDTMNTEAFF. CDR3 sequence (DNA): TGTGCCAGCAGTTACGAGTTAGATACTATGAACACTGAAGCTTTCTTT.

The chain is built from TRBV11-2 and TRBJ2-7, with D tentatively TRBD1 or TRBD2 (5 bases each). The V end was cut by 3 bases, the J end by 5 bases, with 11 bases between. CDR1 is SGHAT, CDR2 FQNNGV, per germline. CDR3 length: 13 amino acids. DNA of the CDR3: TGTGCCAGCAGCTTGGGGGTTTTTAACGAGCAGTACTTC. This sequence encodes CASSLGVFNEQYF. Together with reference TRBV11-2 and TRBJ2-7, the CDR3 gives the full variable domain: EAGVAQSPRYKIIEKRQSVAFWCNPISGHATLYWYQQILGQGPKLLIQFQNNGVVDDSQLPKDRFSAERLKGVDSTLKIQPAKLEDSAVYLCASSLGVFNEQYFGPGTRLTVT.

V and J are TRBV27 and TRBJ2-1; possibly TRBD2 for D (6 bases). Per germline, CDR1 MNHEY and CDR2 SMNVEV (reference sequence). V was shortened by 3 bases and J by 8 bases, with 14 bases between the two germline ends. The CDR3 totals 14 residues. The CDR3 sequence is CASSFLGGRDEQFF. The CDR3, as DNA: TGTGCCAGCAGTTTCCTCGGGGGACGCGATGAGCAGTTCTTC.

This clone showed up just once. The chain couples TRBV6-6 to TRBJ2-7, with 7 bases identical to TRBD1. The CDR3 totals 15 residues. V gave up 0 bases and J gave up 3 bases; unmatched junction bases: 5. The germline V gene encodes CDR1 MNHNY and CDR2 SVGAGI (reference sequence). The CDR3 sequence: CASSYSNRGYYEQYF. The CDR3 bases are TGTGCCAGCAGTTACTCAAACAGGGGTTACTACGAGCAGTACTTC.

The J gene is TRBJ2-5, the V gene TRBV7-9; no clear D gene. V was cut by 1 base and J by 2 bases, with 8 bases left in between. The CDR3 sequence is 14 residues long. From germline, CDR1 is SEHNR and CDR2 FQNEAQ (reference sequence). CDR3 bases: TGTGCCAGCAGCTTAGAAATTCAGCAAGAGACCCAGTACTTC. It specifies CASSLEIQQETQYF.

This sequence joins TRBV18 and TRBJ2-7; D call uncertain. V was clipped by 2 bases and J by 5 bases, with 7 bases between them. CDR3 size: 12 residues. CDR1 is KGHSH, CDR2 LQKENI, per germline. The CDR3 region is CASSPIPHEQYF. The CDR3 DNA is TGTGCCAGCTCACCAATTCCCCACGAGCAGTACTTC.

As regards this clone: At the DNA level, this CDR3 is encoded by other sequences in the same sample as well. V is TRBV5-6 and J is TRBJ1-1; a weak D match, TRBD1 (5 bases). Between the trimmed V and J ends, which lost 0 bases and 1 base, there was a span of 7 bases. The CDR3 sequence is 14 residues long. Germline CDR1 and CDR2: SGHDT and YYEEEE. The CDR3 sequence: CASSLVGANTEAFF. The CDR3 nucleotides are TGTGCCAGCAGCTTGGTAGGGGCGAACACTGAAGCTTTCTTT.

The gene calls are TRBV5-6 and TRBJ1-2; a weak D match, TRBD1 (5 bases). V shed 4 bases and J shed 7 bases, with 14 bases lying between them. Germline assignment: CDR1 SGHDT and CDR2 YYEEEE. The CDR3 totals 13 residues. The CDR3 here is CASSLGQGGGYTF. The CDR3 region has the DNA TGTGCCAGCAGCCTGGGCCAGGGAGGTGGCTACACCTTC.

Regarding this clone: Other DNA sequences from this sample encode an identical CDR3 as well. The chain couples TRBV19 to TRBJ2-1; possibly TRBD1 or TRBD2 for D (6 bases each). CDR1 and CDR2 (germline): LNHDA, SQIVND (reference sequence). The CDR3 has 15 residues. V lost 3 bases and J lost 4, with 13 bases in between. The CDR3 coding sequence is TGTGCCAGTAGTATTACCGGGGGCTCTTACAATGAGCAGTTCTTC. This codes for CASSITGGSYNEQFF.

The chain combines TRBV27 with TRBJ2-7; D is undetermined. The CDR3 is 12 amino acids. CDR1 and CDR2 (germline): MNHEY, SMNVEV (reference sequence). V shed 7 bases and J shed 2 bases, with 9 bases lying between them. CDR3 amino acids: CASTSPTYEQYF. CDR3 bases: TGTGCCAGCACATCCCCTACCTACGAGCAGTACTTC.

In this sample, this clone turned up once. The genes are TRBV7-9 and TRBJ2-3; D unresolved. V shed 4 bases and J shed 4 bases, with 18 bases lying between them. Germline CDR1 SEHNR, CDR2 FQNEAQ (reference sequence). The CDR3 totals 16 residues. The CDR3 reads CASSSNGRYSSDTQYF. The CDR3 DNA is TGTGCCAGCAGCTCAAACGGACGATACTCTTCAGATACGCAGTATTTT.

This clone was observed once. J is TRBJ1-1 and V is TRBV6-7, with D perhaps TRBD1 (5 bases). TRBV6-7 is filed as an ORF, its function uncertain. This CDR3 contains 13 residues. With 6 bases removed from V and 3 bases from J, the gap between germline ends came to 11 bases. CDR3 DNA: TGTGCCAGCAGCCACCTCAGGGACACTGAAGCTTTCTTT. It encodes CASSHLRDTEAFF.

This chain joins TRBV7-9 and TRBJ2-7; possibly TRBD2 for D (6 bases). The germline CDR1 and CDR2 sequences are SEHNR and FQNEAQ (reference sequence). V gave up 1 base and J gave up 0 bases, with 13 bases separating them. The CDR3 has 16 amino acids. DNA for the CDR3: TGTGCCAGCAGCTTAGAGGAGGGTTCTAGCTCCTACGAGCAGTACTTC. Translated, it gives CASSLEEGSSSYEQYF.

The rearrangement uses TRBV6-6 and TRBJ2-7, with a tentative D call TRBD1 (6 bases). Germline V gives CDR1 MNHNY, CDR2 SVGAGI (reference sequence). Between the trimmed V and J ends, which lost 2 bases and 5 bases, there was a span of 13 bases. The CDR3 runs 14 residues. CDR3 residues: CASSYPDSPHEQYF. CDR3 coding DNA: TGTGCCAGCAGTTACCCGGACAGTCCCCACGAGCAGTACTTC.

The CDR3 sequence: CAWSRDSGEQFF. For the CDR3, the DNA is TGTGCCTGGAGCCGGGACTCCGGAGAGCAGTTCTTC. V usage is TRBV30 and J usage is TRBJ2-1, with a weak D call TRBD2 (6 bases). Germline-derived CDR1 and CDR2 are GTSNPN and SVGIG (reference sequence). Between the trimmed V and J ends, which lost 3 bases and 10 bases, there was a span of 13 bases. CDR3 size: 12 residues. The whole variable domain, remainder taken from reference TRBV30 and TRBJ2-1, is SQTIHQWPATLVQPVGSPLSLECTVEGTSNPNLYWYRQAAGRGLQLLFYSVGIGQISSEVPQNLSASRPQDRQFILSSKKLLLSDSGFYLCAWSRDSGEQFFGPGTRLTVL.

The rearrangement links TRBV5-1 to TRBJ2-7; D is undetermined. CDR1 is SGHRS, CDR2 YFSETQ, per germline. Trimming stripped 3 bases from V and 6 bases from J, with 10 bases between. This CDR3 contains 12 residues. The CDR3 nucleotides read TGCGCCAGCAGCTCCGAAACACTCGAGCAGTACTTC. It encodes CASSSETLEQYF.

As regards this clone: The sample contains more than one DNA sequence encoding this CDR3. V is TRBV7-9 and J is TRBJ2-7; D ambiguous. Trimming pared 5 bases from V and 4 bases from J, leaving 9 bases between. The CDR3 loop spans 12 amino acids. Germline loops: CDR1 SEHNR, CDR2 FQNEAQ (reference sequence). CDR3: CASSATSYEQYF. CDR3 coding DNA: TGTGCCAGCAGCGCGACAAGTTACGAGCAGTACTTC.

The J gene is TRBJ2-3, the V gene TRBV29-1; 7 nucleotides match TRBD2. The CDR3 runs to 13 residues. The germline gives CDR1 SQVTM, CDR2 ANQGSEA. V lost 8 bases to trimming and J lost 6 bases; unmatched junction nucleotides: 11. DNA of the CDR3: TGCAGCTACTACGACGGACTAGGGGATACGCAGTATTTT. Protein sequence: CSYYDGLGDTQYF.

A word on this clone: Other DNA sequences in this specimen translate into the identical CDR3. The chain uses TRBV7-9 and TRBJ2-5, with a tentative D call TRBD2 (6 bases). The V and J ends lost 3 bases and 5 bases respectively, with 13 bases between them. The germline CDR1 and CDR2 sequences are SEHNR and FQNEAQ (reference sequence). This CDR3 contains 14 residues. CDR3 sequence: CASSFVGGEETQYF. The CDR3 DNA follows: TGTGCCAGCAGCTTCGTGGGGGGTGAGGAGACCCAGTACTTC.